This TCR beta chain was captured by sequencing in a study of identifying expanded T cells in peripheral blood. Study outcomes and limitations: Differentially abundant clones: 0.95 to 1.5 between replicates, roughly 16 at around 14 days, less than 25 at four. Across healthy donors, higher total template counts meant significantly greater roughly two-week count variance.

Healthy donors had no documented immune events, such as infections, while sampled. The repertoire was sequenced with immunoSEQ multiplex PCR; TCRdb's copy has only in-frame clones and lacks some. The data contain approximately 85,000 clones, roughly four fifths of them singletons. On this clone: Its antigen remains unknown.

CDR3 length equals 15 residues. CDR1 is GTSNPN and CDR2 is SVGIG in the germline V gene (reference sequence). The V gene end was trimmed by 2 bases and the J gene end by 6 bases; junction bases not matched to a gene: 8. The material sequenced was blood. This clonotype originated in a person aged 18 to 75 in good health. The chain employs TRBV30 and TRBJ1-5, with 9 bases matching TRBD1. Here the CDR3 DNA reads TGTGCCTGGAGTACTTCCGGGACAGGGACTCAGCCCCAGCATTTT. Translating gives CAWSTSGTGTQPQHF.